This T cell receptor beta chain was recorded in a study of CD8+CD57+ T cells in acquired aplastic anemia (dated by TCRdb to the late 2010s). In terms of the full investigation: Extracted DNA from sorted CD4+ and CD8+ cells averaged around 3.4 ug, ranging from roughly 0.2 to 30 ug. CD8+CD57+ expansion was defined as frequency above the mean frequency observed in healthy subjects. Beyond this particular receptor, the publication reports: Although twenty-nine CD8+ CDR3 sequences were shared by patients and controls, these sequences appeared highly expressed in patients and within the immunodominant clones of patients. Patients and healthy controls showed no significant difference in CD8+ Simpson's diversity (P=0.060).

Genomic DNA was used as template for profiling of TCR beta VDJ combinations and CDR3 sequences. An Illumina HiSeq 2000 was the platform used for TCR repertoire sequencing. As for the original processing: TRBV/TRBJ rearrangement plots, CDR3 size and DJ length profiles, and Simpson's diversity index were used to evaluate the repertoires. The most abundant DNA sequence in the deep sequencing data was defined as the immunodominant clone. CDR3 amino acid sequences were checked for sharing across subjects and were also compared against the VDJdb database and published repertoires. TCRdb reworked the public reads: Q25 trimming with fastp, MiXCR clone assembly, productive beta chains retained. Rows are unified per CDR3 protein, each entry keeping the most common DNA and genes. What appears here as the V and J calls and clone size reflects TCRdb's work, not the paper's. This sample has 310,000 or so distinct CDR3 sequences in its table, and 56% of those were observed once. The top ten clonotypes cover 1% to 1.5% of the sample.

Worth noting for this clonotype: Its antigen specificity is not known. Base qualities are not at hand, and no much larger clone is one base apart.

The V end gives up 3 bases and the J end 3 bases, leaving 6 bases in the junction not matched to a gene. The germline V gene (reference sequence) provides CDR1 SEHNR and CDR2 FQNEAQ. Inclusive of the bounding cysteine and phenylalanine, the CDR3 is 15 residues long. The sequence is cut down to CDR3 DNA, 45 bases in frame from base 1. The patients picked for sequencing were ones in whom flow cytometry had shown an expansion of CD8+CD57+ cells. Every patient had a diagnosis of severe acquired aplastic anemia based on International Study of Aplastic Anemia and Agranulocytosis and Camitta criteria. At the time blood was sampled, none of the patients had received any therapy. In the study, sorted CD4+ and CD8+ blood T cells from patients with severe aplastic anemia and from healthy subjects underwent deep sequencing of TCR repertoires. Patients were enrolled under clinicaltrials.gov protocols 00001620, 01623167, 00001397, 00071045, 00081523 and 00961064 in the USA. Ficoll-Paque density gradient centrifugation was used to isolate peripheral blood mononuclear cells. Before DNA was extracted, CD4+ and CD8+ T cells were sorted using either FACS or magnetic beads.

The rearranged chain carries TRBV7-9 and TRBJ1-2, and 8 bases in between align with TRBD1. What was sequenced was sorted CD4+, CD8+, or CD8+CD57+ T cells (not recorded which) from PBMCs. This clonotype originated in a human donor with aplastic anemia. CDR3 protein: CASSLDRDRYYGYTF. The nucleotide sequence is given as TGTGCCAGCAGCTTGGACCGGGACAGGTACTATGGCTACACCTTC. When the CDR3 is completed using the reference TRBV7-9 and TRBJ1-2 genes on either side, the full variable domain is DTGVSQNPRHKITKRGQNVTFRCDPISEHNRLYWYRQTLGQGPEFLTYFQNEAQLEKSRLLSDRFSAERPKGSFSTLEIQRTEQGDSAMYLCASSLDRDRYYGYTFGSGTRLTVV.